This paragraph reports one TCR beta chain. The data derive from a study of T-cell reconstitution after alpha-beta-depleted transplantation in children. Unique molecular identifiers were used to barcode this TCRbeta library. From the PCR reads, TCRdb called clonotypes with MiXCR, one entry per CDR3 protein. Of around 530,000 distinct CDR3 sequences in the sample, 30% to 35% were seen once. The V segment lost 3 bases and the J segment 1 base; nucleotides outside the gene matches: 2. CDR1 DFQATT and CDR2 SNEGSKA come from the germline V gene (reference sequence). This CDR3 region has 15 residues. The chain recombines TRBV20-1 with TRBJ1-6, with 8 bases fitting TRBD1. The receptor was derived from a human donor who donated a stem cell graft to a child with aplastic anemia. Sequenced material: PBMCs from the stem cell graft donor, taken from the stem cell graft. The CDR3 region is CSARDRESYNSPLHF. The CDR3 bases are TGCAGTGCTAGGGACAGGGAGTCCTATAATTCACCCCTCCACTTT.